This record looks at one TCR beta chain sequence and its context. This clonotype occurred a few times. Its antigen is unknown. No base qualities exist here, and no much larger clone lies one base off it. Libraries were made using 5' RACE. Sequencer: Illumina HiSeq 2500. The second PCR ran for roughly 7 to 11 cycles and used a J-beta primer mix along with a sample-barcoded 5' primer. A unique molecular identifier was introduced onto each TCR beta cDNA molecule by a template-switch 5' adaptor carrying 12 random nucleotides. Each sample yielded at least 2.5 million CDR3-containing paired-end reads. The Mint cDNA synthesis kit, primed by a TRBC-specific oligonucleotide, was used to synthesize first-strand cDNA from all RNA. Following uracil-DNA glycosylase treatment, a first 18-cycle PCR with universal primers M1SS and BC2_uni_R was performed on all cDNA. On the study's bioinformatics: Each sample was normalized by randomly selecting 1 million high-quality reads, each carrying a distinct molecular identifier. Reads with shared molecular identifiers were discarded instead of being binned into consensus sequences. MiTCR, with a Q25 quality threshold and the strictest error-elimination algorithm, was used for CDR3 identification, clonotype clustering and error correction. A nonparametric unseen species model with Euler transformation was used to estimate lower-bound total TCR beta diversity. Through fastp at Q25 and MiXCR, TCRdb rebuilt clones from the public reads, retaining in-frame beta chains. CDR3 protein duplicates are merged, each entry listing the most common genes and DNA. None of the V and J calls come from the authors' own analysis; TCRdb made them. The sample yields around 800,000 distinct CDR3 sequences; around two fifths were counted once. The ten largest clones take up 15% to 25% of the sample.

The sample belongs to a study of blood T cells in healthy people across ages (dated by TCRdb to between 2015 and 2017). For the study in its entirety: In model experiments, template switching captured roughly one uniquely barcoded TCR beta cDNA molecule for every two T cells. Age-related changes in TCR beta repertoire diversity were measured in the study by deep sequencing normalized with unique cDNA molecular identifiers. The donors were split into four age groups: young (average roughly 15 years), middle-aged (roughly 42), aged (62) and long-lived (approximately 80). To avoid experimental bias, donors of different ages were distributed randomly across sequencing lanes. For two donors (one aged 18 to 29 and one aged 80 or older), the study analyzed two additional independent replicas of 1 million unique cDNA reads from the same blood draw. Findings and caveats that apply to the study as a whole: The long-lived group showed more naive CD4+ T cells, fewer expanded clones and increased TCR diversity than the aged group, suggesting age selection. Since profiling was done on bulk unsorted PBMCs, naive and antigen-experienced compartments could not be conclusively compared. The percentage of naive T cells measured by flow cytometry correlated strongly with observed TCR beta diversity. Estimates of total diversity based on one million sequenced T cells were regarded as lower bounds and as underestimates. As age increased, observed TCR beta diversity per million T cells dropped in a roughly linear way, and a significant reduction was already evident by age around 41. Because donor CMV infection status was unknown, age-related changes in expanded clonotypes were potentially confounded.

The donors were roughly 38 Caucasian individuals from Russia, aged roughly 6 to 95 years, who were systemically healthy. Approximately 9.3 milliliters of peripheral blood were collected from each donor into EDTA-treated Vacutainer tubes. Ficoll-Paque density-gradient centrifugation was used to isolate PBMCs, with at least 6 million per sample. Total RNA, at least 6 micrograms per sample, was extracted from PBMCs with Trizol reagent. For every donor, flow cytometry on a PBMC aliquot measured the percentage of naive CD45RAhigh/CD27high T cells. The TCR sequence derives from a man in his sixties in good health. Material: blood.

The CDR3 is CASSLSPSGGTDTQYF. Read as DNA, the sequence is TGTGCCAGCAGCTTAAGTCCTAGCGGGGGCACAGATACGCAGTATTTT. This sequence uses TRBV7-3 and TRBJ2-3, with 9 central nucleotides matching TRBD2. CDR1 and CDR2 are drawn from the germline V gene: SGHTA, FQGTGA. V trim: 1 base; J trim: 1 base; unmatched bases: 3. Measured from the cysteine to the phenylalanine, the CDR3 is 16 residues long. CDR3 DNA is the only sequence kept; it has 48 bases, read in frame from the first base.